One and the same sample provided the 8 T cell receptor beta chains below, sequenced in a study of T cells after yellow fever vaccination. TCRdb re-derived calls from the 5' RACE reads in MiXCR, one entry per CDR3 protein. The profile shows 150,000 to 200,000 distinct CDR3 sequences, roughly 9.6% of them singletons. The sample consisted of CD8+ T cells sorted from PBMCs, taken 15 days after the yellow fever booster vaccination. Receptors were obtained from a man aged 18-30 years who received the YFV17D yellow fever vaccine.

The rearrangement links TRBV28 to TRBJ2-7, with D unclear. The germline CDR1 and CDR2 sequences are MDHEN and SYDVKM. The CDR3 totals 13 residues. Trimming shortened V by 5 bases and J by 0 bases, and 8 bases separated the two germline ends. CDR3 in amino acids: CASSPPSSYEQYV. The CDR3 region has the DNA TGTGCCAGCAGTCCCCCGAGCTCCTACGAGCAGTACGTC.

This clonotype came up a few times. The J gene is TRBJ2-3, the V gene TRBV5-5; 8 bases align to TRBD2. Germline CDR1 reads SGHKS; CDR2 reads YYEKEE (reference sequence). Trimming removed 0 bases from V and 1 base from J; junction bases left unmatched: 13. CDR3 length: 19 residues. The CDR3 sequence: CASSLAGPRSGGGTDTQYF. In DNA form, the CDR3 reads TGTGCCAGCAGCTTGGCGGGACCCCGTTCGGGAGGGGGCACAGATACGCAGTATTTT.

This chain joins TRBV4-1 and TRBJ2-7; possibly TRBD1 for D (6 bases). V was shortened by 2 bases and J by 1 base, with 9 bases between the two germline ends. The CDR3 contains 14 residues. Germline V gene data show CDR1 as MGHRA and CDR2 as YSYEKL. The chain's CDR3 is CASSQIQGSYEQYV. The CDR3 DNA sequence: TGCGCCAGCAGCCAAATACAGGGTTCCTACGAGCAGTACGTC.

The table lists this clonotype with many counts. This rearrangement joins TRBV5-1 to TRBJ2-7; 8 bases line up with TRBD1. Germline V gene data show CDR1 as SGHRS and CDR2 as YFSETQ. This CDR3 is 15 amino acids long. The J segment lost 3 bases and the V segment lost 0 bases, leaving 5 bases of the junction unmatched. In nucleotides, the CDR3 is TGCGCCAGCAGCTTGGGTGGACAGGGCCACTACGAGCAGTACGTC. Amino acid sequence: CASSLGGQGHYEQYV.

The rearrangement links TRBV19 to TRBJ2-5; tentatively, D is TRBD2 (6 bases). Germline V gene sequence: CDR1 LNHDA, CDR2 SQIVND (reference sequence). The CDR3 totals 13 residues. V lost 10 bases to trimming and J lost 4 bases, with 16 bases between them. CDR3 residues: CATRGRQGETQYF. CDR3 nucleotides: TGTGCCACCCGAGGGAGGCAGGGAGAGACCCAGTACTTC.

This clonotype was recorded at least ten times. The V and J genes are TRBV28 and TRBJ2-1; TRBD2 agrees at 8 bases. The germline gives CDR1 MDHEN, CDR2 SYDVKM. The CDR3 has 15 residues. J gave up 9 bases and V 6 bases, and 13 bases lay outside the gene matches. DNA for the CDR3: TGTGCCAGCAGAGCCGGGACTAGAAGGGTAGGTGAGCAGTTCTTC. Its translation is CASRAGTRRVGEQFF. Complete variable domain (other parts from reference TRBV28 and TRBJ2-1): DVKVTQSSRYLVKRTGEKVFLECVQDMDHENMFWYRQDPGLGLRLIYFSYDVKMKEKGDIPEGYSVSREKKERFSLILESASTNQTSMYLCASRAGTRRVGEQFFGPGTRLTVL.

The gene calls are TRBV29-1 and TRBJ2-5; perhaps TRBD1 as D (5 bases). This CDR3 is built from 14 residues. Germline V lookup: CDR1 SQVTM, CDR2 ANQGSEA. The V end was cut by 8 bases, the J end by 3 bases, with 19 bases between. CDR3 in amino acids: CSLMPASDKETQYF. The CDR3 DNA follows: TGCAGCCTTATGCCTGCATCGGACAAAGAGACCCAGTACTTC.

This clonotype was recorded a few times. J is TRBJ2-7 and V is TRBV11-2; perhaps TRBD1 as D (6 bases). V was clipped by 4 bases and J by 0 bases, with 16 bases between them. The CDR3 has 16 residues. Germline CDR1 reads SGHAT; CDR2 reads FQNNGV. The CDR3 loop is CASSSGRTESSYEQYF. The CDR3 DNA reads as TGTGCCAGCAGCTCAGGCCGGACAGAGAGCTCCTACGAGCAGTACTTC.